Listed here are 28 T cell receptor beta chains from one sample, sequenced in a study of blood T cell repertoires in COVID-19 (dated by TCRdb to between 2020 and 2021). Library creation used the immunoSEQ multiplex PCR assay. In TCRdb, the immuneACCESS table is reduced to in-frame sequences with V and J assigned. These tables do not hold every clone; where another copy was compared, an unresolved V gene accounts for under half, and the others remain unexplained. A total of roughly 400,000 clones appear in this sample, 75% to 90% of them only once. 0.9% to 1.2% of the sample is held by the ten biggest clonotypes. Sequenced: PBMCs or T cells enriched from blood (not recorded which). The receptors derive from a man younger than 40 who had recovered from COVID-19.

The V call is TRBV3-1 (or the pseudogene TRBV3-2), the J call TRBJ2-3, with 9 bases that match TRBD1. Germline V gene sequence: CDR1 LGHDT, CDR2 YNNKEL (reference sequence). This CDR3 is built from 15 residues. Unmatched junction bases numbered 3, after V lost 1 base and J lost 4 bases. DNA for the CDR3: TGTGCCAGCAGCCAAGGGACAGGGGAGGCAGATACGCAGTATTTT. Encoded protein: CASSQGTGEADTQYF.

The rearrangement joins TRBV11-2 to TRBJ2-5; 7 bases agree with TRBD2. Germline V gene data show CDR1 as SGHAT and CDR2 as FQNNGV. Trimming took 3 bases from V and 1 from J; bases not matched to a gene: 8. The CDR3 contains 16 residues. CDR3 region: CASSFGLADLQETQYF. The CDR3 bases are TGTGCCAGCAGCTTCGGTCTAGCGGACCTCCAAGAGACCCAGTACTTC.

The CDR3 sequence: CASIYSGNTIYF. The CDR3 nucleotides are TGTGCCAGCATTTACTCTGGAAACACCATATATTTT. The chain joins TRBV2 to TRBJ1-3; no definite D call. This CDR3 is 12 amino acids long. Germline lookup yields CDR1 SNHLY and CDR2 FYNNEI. V lost 7 bases and J lost 0, with 4 bases in between. Drawing the rest from reference TRBV2 and TRBJ1-3, the complete variable domain is EPEVTQTPSHQVTQMGQEVILRCVPISNHLYFYWYRQILGQKVEFLVSFYNNEISEKSEIFDDQFSVERPDGSNFTLKIRSTKLEDSAMYFCASIYSGNTIYFGEGSWLTVV.

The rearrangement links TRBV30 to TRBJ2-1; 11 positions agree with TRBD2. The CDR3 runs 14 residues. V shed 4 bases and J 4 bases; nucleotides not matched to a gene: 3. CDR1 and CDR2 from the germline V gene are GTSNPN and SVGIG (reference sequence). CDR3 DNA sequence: TGTGCCTGGACCGGGACTAGCGGATACAATGAGCAGTTCTTC. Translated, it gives CAWTGTSGYNEQFF.

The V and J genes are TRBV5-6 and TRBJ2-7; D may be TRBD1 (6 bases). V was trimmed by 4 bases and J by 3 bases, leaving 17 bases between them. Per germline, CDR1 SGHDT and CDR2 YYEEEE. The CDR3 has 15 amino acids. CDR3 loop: CASSGPGTTNYEQYF. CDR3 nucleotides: TGTGCCAGCAGCGGGCCCGGGACAACTAACTACGAGCAGTACTTC.

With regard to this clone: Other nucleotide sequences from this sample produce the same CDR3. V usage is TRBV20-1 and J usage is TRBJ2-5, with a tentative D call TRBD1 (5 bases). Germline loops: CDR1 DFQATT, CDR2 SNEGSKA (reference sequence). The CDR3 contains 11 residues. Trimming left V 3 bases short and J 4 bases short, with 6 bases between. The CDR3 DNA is TGCAGTGCTAGGCAGGGAGAGACCCAGTACTTC. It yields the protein CSARQGETQYF.

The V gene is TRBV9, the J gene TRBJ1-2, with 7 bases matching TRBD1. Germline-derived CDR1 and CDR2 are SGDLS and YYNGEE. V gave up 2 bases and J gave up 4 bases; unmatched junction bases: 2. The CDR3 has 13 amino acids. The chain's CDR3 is CASSVQGGYGYTF. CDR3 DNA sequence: TGTGCCAGCAGCGTTCAGGGGGGCTATGGCTACACCTTC.

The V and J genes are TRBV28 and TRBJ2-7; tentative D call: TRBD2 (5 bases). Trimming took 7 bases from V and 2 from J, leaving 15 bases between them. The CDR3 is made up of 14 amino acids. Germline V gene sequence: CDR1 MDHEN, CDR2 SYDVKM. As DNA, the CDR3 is TGTGCCAGCAAACTAGTGGGGTTTACCTACGAGCAGTACTTC. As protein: CASKLVGFTYEQYF.

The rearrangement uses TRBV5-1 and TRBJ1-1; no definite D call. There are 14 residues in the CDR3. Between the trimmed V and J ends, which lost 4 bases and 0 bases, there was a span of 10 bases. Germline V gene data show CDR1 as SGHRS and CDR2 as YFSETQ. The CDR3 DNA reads TGCGCCAGCAGCATACCGGGTGTGAACACTGAAGCTTTCTTT. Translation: CASSIPGVNTEAFF.

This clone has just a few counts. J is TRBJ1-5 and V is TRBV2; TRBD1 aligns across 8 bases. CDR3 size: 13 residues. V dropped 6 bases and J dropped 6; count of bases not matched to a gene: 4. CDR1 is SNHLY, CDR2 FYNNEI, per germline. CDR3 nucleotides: TGTGCCAGCAGGGACAGGGACGGTCAGCCCCAGCATTTT. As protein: CASRDRDGQPQHF.

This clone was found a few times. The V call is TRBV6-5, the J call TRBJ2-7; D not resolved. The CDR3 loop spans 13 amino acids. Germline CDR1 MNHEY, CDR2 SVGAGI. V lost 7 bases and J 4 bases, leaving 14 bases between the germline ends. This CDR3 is CASISGMEYEQYF. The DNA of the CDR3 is TGTGCCAGCATTTCCGGAATGGAGTACGAGCAGTACTTC.

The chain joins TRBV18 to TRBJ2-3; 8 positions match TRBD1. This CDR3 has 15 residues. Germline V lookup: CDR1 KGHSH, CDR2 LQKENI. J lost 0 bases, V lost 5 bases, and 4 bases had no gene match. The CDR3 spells CASSVRQGSTDTQYF. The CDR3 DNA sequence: TGTGCCAGCTCAGTTCGACAGGGGAGCACAGATACGCAGTATTTT.

CDR3 amino acids: CASSLGGAVYNEQFF. The CDR3 bases are TGTGCCAGCAGTTTAGGGGGCGCAGTCTACAATGAGCAGTTCTTC. The V and J genes are TRBV6-5 and TRBJ2-1; 7 bases line up with TRBD1. The CDR3 is made up of 15 amino acids. The V gene's germline CDR1 is MNHEY and CDR2 SVGAGI. V lost 4 bases to trimming and J lost 3 bases; unmatched junction nucleotides: 6.

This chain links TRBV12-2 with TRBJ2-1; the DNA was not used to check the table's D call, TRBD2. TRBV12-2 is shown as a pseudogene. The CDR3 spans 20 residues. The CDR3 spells CASRLALREGTSGRIDEQFF. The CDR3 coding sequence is TGTGCAAGTCGCTTAGCGCTCAGGGAAGGGACTAGCGGGAGGATCGATGAGCAGTTCTTC.

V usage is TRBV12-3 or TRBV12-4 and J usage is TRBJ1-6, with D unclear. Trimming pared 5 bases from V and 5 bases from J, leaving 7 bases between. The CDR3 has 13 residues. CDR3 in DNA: TGTGCCAGCAGTCCAACTCATAATTCACCCCTCCACTTT. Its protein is CASSPTHNSPLHF.

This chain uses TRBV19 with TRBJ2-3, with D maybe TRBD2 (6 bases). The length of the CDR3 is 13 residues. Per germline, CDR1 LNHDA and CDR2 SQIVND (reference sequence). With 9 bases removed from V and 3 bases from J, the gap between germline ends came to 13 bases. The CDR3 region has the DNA TGTGCCAGCAACCGGGACTTAACAGATACGCAGTATTTT. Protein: CASNRDLTDTQYF. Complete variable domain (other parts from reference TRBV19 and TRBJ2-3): DGGITQSPKYLFRKEGQNVTLSCEQNLNHDAMYWYRQDPGQGLRLIYYSQIVNDFQKGDIAEGYSVSREKKESFPLTVTSAQKNPTAFYLCASNRDLTDTQYFGPGTRLTVL.

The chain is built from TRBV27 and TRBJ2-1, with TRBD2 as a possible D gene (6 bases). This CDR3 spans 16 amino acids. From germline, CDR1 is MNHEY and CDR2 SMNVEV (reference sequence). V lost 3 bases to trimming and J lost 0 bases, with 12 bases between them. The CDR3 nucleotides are TGTGCCAGCAGTTTCAGCGGGCGAAGCTCCTACAATGAGCAGTTCTTC. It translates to CASSFSGRSSYNEQFF.

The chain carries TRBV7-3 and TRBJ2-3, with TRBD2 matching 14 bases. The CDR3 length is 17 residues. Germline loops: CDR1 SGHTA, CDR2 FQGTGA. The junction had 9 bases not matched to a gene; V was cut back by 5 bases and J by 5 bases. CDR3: CASSLGLAGDFGDTQYF. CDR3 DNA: TGTGCCAGCAGCCTGGGACTAGCGGGAGATTTCGGAGATACGCAGTATTTT.

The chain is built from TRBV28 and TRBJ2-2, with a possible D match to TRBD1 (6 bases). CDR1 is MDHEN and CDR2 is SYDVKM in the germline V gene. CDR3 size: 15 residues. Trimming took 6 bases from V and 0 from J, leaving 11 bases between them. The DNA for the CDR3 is TGTGCCAGCAGCCTGGGACAACCGAACACCGGGGAGCTGTTTTTT. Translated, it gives CASSLGQPNTGELFF. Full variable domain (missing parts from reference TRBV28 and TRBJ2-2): DVKVTQSSRYLVKRTGEKVFLECVQDMDHENMFWYRQDPGLGLRLIYFSYDVKMKEKGDIPEGYSVSREKKERFSLILESASTNQTSMYLCASSLGQPNTGELFFGEGSRLTVL.

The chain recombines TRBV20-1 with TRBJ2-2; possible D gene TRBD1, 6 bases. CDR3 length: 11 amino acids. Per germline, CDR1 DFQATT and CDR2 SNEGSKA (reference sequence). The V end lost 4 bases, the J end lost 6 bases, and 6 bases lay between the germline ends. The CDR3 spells CSATGAGELFF. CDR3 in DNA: TGCAGTGCTACAGGGGCCGGGGAGCTGTTTTTT.

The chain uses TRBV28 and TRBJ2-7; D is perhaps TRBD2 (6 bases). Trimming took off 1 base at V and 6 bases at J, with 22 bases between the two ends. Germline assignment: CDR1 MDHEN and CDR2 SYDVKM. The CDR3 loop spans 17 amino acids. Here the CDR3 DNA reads TGTGCCAGCAGTTTATTTCGGGGGACGTTGCCCACTATCGAGCAGTACTTC. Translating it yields CASSLFRGTLPTIEQYF.

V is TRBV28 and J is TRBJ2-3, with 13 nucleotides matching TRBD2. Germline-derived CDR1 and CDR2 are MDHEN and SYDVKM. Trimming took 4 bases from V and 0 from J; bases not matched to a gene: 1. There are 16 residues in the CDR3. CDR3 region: CASSSGLAGSTDTQYF. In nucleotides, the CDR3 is TGTGCCAGCAGTTCGGGACTAGCGGGAAGCACAGATACGCAGTATTTT.

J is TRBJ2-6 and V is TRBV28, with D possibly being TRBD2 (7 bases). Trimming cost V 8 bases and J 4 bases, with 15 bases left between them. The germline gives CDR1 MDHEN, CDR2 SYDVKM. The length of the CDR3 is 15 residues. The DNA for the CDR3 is TGTGCCAGCGGGGGGCGGGGGCCGGGGGCCAACGTCCTGACTTTC. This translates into CASGGRGPGANVLTF.

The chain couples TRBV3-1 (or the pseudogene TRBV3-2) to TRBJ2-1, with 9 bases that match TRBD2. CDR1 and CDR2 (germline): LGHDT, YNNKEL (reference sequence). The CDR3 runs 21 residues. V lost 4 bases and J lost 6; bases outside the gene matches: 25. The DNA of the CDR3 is TGTGCCAGCAGCCGCCTCTTTCCAGCGGGAGGAAGTATTGGTGGTCGCAATGAGCAGTTCTTC. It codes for CASSRLFPAGGSIGGRNEQFF.

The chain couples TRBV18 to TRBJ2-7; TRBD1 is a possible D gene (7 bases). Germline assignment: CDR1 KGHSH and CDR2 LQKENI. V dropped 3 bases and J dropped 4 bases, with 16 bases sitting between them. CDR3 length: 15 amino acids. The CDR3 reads CASSPIPGGQYEQYF. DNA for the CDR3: TGTGCCAGCTCACCGATCCCCGGGGGACAGTACGAGCAGTACTTC.

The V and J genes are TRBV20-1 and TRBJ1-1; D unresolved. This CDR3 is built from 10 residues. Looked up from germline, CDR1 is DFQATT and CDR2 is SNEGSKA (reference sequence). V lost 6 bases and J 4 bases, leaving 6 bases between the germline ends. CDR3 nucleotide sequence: TGCAGTGCAGTCGGCACTGAAGCTTTCTTT. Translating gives CSAVGTEAFF.

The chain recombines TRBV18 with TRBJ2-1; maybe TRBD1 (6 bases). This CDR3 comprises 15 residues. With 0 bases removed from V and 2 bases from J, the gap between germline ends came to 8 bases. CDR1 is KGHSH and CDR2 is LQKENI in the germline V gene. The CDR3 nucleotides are TGTGCCAGCTCACCACCGGGGGCGGCCTACAATGAGCAGTTCTTC. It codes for CASSPPGAAYNEQFF.

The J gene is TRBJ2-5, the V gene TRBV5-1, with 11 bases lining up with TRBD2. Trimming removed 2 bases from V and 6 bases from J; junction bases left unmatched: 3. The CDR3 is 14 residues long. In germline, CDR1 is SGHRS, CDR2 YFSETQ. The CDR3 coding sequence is TGCGCCAGCAGCTTAACTAGCGGGAGCCAGACCCAGTACTTC. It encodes CASSLTSGSQTQYF.